These T cell receptor beta chains were read from a single sample in a study of monozygotic twins with inflammatory bowel disease. Reanalyzing the 5' RACE reads, TCRdb keeps one entry per CDR3 protein, without DNA. The sample data list roughly 120,000 distinct CDR3 sequences. Source material: blood. Source of these receptors: a human donor with ulcerative colitis or Crohn's disease, or a healthy co-twin of an affected twin (not recorded which). Both conserved end residues are part of each CDR3. Each record gives: V gene, J gene, CDR3 protein.

TRBV29-1	TRBJ2-3	CSVETGRGTDTQYF
TRBV5-4	TRBJ2-1	CASSFSPGSYNEQFF
TRBV20-1	TRBJ1-1	CSAKHSMMNTEAFF
TRBV12-3/TRBV12-4	TRBJ2-2	CASSFGASGRTGELFF
TRBV27	TRBJ2-3	CASSRTSGRTDTQYF
TRBV29-1	TRBJ2-5	CSVGARISQETQYF
TRBV5-6	TRBJ2-6	CASSPGQGSSGANVLTF
TRBV2	TRBJ2-4	CASALDRNMQYF
TRBV18	TRBJ2-1	CASSPASGRDEQFF
TRBV7-2	TRBJ2-7	CASSLKPAYEQYF
TRBV7-2	TRBJ2-7	CASSSLGWSYEQYF
TRBV20-1	TRBJ1-1	CSAREYRVRWTEAFF
TRBV27	TRBJ2-7	CASSRDRQGKSYEQYF
TRBV7-2	TRBJ2-7	CASSQRGHLYF
TRBV20-1	TRBJ1-5	CSAREISGASNQPQHF
TRBV6-1	TRBJ1-4	CASRRQGIATNEKLFF
TRBV27	TRBJ1-2	CASSGGGQGYGYTF
TRBV11-3	TRBJ2-7	CASSFSGQDDEQYF
TRBV11-2	TRBJ2-3	CASSSEAGGWGGSRSTQYF
TRBV18	TRBJ2-7	CASSPGKTGANYEQYF
TRBV20-1	TRBJ2-2	CSARVAFAENTGELFF
TRBV5-1	TRBJ2-5	CASSLGLAGNKETQYF
TRBV6-2/TRBV6-3	TRBJ2-7	CASSDWTSGPGSYEQYF